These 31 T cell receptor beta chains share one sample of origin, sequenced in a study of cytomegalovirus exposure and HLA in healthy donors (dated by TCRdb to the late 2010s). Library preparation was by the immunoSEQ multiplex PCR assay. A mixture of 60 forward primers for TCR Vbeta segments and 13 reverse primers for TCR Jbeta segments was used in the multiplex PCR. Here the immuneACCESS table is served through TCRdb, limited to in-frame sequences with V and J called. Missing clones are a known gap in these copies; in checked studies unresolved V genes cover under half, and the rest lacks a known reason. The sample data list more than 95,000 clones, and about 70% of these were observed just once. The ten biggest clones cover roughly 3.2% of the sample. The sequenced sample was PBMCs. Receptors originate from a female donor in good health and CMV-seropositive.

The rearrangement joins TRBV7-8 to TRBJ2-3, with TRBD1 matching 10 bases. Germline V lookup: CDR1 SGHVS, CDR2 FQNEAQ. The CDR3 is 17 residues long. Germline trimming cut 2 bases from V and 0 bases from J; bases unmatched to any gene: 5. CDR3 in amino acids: CASSLRDRGLSTDTQYF. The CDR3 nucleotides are TGTGCCAGCAGCTTAAGGGACAGGGGATTAAGCACAGATACGCAGTATTTT.

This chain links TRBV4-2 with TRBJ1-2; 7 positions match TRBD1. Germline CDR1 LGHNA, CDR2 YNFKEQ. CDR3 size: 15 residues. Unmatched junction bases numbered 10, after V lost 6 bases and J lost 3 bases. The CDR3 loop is CASSPDEGADYGYTF. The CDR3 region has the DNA TGTGCCAGCAGTCCTGATGAGGGGGCGGACTATGGCTACACCTTC.

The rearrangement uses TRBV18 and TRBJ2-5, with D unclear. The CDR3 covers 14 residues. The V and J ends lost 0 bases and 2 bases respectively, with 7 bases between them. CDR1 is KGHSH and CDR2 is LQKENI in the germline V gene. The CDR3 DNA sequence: TGTGCCAGCTCACCACCGCGCCATCAAGAGACCCAGTACTTC. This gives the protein CASSPPRHQETQYF.

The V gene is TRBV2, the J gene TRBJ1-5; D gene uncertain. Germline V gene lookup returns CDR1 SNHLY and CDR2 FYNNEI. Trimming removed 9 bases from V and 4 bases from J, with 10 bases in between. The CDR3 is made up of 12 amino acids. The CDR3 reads CASQTENQPQHF. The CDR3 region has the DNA TGTGCCAGTCAAACAGAGAATCAGCCCCAGCATTTT.

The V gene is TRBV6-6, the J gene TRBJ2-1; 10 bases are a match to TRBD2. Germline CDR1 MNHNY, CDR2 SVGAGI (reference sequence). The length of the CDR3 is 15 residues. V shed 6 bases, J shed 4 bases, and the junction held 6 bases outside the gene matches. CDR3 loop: CASSRTSGTYNEQFF. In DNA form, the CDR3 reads TGTGCCAGCAGCCGAACTAGCGGGACTTACAATGAGCAGTTCTTC.

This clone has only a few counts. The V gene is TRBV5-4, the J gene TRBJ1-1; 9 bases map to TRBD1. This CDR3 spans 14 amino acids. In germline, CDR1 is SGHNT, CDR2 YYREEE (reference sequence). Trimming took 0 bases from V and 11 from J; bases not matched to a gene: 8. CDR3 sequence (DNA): TGTGCCAGCAGCTTGGAGACAGGGGGGGAATGGGCTTTCTTT. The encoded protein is CASSLETGGEWAFF.

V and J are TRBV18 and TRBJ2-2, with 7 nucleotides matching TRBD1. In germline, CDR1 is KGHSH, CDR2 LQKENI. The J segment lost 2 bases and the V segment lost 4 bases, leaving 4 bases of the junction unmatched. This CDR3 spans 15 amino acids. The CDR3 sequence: CASSLDRINTGELFF. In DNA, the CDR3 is TGTGCCAGCTCACTGGACAGGATAAACACCGGGGAGCTGTTTTTT. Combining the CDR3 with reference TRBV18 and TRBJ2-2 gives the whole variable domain NAGVMQNPRHLVRRRGQEARLRCSPMKGHSHVYWYRQLPEEGLKFMVYLQKENIIDESGMPKERFSAEFPKEGPSILRIQQVVRGDSAAYFCASSLDRINTGELFFGEGSRLTVL.

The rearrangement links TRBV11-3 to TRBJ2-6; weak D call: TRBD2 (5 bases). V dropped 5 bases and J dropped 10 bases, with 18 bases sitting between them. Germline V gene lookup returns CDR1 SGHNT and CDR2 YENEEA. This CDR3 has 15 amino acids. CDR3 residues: CASSPGGRVSNVLTF. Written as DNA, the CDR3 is TGTGCCAGCAGCCCAGGAGGTCGGGTTTCGAACGTCCTGACTTTC.

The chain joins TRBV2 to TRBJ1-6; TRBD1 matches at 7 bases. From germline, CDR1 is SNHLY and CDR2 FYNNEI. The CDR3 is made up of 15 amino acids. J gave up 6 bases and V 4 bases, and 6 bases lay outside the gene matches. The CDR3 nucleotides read TGTGCCAGCAGTGGAGGGGGCCGACCTAATTCACCCCTCCACTTT. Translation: CASSGGGRPNSPLHF.

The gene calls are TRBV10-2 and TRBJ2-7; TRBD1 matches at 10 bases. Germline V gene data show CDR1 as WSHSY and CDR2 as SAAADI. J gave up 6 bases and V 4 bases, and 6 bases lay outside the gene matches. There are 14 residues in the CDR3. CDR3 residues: CASSVPGQGGEQYF. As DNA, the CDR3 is TGCGCCAGCAGTGTCCCTGGACAGGGGGGCGAGCAGTACTTC.

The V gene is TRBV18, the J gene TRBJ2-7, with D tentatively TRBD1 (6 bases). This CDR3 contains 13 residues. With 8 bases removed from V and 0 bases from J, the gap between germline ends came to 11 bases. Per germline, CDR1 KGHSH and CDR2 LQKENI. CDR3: CASPGASSYEQYF. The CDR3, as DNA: TGTGCCAGCCCAGGGGCGAGCTCCTACGAGCAGTACTTC. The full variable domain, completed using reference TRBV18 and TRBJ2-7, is NAGVMQNPRHLVRRRGQEARLRCSPMKGHSHVYWYRQLPEEGLKFMVYLQKENIIDESGMPKERFSAEFPKEGPSILRIQQVVRGDSAAYFCASPGASSYEQYFGPGTRLTVT.

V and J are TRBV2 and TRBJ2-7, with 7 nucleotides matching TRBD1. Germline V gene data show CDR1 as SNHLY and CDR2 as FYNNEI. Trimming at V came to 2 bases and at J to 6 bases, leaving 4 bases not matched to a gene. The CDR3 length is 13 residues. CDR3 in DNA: TGTGCCAGCAGTGAATACAGGGGCTCCGAGCAGTACTTC. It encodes CASSEYRGSEQYF.

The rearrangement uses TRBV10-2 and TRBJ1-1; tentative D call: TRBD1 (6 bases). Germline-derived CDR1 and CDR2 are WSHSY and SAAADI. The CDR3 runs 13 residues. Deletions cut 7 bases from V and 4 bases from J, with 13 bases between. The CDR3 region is CASTGVLTTEAFF. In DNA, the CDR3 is TGCGCCAGCACAGGGGTACTGACCACTGAAGCTTTCTTT.

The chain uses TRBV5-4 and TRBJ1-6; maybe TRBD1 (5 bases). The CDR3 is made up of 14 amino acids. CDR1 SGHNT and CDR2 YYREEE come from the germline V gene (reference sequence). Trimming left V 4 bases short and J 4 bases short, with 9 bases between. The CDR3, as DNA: TGTGCCAGCAGCACGACAGTATATAATTCACCCCTCCACTTT. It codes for CASSTTVYNSPLHF.

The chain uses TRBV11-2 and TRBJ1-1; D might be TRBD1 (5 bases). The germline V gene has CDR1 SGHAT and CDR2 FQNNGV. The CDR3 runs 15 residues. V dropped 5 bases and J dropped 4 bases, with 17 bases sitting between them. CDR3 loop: CASSRSAGRLTEAFF. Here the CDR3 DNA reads TGTGCCAGCAGCCGGAGCGCGGGGCGTCTCACTGAAGCTTTCTTT.

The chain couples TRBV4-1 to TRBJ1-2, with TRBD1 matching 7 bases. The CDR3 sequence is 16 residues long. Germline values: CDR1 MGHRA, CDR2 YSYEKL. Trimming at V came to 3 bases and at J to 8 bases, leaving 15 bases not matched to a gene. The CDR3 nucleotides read TGCGCCAGCAGCCACCCGAGTACAGGGGAAGGCCTGGGCTACACCTTC. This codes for CASSHPSTGEGLGYTF.

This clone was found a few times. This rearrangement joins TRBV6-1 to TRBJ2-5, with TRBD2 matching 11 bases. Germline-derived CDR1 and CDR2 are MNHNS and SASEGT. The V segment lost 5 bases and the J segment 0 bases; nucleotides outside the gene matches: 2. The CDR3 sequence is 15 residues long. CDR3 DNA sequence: TGTGCCAGCAGTAGACTAGCGGGGCACCAAGAGACCCAGTACTTC. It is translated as CASSRLAGHQETQYF.

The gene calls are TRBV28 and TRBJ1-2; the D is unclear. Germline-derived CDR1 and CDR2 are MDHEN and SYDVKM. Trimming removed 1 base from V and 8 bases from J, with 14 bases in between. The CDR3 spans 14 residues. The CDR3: CASSLLAGPAGYTF. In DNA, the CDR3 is TGTGCCAGCAGTTTATTAGCCGGTCCGGCGGGCTACACCTTC.

The CDR3 here is CASSPGTGRRETEAFF. DNA of the CDR3: TGCGCCAGCAGCCCCGGGACAGGGAGGAGGGAGACTGAAGCTTTCTTT. V usage is TRBV4-1 and J usage is TRBJ1-1; 9 positions match TRBD1. V gave up 4 bases and J gave up 5 bases; unmatched junction bases: 11. In germline, CDR1 is MGHRA, CDR2 YSYEKL. The CDR3 extends over 16 amino acids.

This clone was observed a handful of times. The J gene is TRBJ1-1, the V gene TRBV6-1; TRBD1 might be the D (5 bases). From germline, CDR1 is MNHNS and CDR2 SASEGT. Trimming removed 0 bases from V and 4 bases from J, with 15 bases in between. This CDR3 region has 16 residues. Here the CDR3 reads CASSEAADGGGTEAFF. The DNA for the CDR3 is TGTGCCAGCAGTGAAGCGGCGGACGGCGGGGGCACTGAAGCTTTCTTT.

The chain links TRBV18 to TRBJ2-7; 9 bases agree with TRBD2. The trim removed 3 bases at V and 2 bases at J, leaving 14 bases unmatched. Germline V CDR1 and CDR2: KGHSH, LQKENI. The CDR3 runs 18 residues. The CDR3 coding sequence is TGTGCCAGCTCACCTTCCACGGGCGGGGGGGCCGGTACCTACGAGCAGTACTTC. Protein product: CASSPSTGGGAGTYEQYF.

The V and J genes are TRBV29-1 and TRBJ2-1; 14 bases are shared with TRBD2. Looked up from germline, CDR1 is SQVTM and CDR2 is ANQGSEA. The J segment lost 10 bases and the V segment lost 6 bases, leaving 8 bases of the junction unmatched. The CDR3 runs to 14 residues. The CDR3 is CSVETGLAGEEQFF. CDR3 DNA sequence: TGCAGCGTCGAAACGGGACTAGCGGGGGAAGAGCAGTTCTTC.

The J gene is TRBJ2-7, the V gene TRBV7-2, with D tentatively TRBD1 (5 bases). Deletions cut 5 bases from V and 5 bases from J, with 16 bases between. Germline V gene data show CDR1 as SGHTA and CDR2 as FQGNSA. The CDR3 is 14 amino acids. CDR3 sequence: CASSLGAPLHEQYF. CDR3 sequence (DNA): TGTGCCAGCAGCCTTGGGGCTCCTTTGCACGAGCAGTACTTC.

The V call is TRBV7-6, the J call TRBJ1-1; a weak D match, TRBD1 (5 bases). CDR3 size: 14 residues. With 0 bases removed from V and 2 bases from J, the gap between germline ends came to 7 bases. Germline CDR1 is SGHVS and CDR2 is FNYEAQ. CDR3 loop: CASSLAGPNTEAFF. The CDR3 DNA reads TGTGCCAGCAGCTTAGCGGGGCCTAACACTGAAGCTTTCTTT.

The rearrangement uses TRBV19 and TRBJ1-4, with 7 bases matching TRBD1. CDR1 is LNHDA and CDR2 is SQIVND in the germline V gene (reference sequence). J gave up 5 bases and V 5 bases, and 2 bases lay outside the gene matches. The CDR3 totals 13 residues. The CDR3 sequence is CASSDRENEKLFF. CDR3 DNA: TGTGCCAGTAGTGACAGGGAGAATGAAAAACTGTTTTTT.

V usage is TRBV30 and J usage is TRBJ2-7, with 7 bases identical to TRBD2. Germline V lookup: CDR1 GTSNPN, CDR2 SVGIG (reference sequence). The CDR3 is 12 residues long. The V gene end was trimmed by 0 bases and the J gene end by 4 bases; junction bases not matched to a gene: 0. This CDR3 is CAWSVGGYEQYF. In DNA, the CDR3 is TGTGCCTGGAGTGTGGGGGGGTACGAGCAGTACTTC.

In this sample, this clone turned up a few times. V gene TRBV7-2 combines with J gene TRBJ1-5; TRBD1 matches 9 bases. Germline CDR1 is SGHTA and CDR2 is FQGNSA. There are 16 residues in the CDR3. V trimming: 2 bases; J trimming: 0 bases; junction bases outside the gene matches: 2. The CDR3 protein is CASSLTGGNSNQPQHF. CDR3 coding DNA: TGTGCCAGCAGCTTAACAGGGGGCAATAGCAATCAGCCCCAGCATTTT. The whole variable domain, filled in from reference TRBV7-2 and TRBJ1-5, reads GAGVSQSPSNKVTEKGKDVELRCDPISGHTALYWYRQSLGQGLEFLIYFQGNSAPDKSGLPSDRFSAERTGGSVSTLTIQRTQQEDSAVYLCASSLTGGNSNQPQHFGDGTRLSIL.

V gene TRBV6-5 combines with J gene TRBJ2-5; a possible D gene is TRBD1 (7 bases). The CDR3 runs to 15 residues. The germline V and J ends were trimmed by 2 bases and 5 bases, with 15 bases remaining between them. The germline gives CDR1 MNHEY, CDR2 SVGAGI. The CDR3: CASSYGQDYRETQYF. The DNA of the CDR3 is TGTGCCAGCAGTTACGGACAGGACTATAGGGAGACCCAGTACTTC.

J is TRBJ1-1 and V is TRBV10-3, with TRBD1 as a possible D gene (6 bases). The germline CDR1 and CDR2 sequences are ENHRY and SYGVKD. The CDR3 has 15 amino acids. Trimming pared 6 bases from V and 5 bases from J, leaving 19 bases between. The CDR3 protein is CAIRKIPGEYTEAFF. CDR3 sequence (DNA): TGTGCCATCAGAAAGATACCAGGGGAATATACTGAAGCTTTCTTT.

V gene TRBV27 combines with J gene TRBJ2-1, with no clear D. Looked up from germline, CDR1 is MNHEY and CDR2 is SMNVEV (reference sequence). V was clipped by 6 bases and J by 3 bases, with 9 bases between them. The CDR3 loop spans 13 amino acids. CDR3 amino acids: CASSLAYYNEQFF. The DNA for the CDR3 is TGTGCCAGCAGCCTGGCTTACTACAATGAGCAGTTCTTC.

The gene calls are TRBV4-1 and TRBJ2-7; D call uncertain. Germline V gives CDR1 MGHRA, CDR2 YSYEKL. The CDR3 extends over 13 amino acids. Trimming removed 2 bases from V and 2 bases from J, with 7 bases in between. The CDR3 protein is CASSQTEAYEQYF. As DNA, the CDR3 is TGCGCCAGCAGCCAAACAGAAGCCTACGAGCAGTACTTC.